The 3 T cell receptor beta chains presented below share a single source sample, sequenced in a study of T cells after somatic rescue of genetic block. Using immunoSEQ multiplex PCR, the repertoire was profiled, and TCRdb retains in-frame clones only, with some absent. The data show fewer than 150,000 clones, with approximately 90% seen just once and around 1.5% held by the top ten. Material for sequencing was peripheral blood mononuclear cells (PBMCs). The receptors stem from a woman aged 18-30 years.

This chain links TRBV9 with TRBJ2-1, with TRBD2 matching over 8 bases. This CDR3 is built from 15 residues. Germline V gene sequence: CDR1 SGDLS, CDR2 YYNGEE. Trimming at V came to 1 base and at J to 7 bases, leaving 7 bases not matched to a gene. The CDR3 coding sequence is TGTGCCAGCAGCGTAACCGGGACTAGGGGGAATGAGCAGTTCTTC. It yields the protein CASSVTGTRGNEQFF.

The genes are TRBV9 and TRBJ2-1, with 12 bases fitting TRBD2. The V gene's germline CDR1 is SGDLS and CDR2 YYNGEE. Trimming at V came to 3 bases and at J to 6 bases, leaving 4 bases not matched to a gene. This CDR3 spans 15 amino acids. The CDR3 loop reads CASSGTSGVPNEQFF. The CDR3 DNA reads as TGTGCCAGCAGCGGGACTAGCGGGGTCCCCAATGAGCAGTTCTTC.

This CDR3 reads CASSLGGVSNSPLHF. The CDR3 DNA is TGCGCCAGCAGCTTGGGAGGGGTCAGTAATTCACCCCTCCACTTT. V is TRBV5-1 and J is TRBJ1-6, with D tentatively TRBD1 (5 bases). CDR3 size: 15 residues. V gave up 0 bases and J gave up 6 bases, with 10 bases separating them. Germline assignment: CDR1 SGHRS and CDR2 YFSETQ.